Sample share makes the clone carrying this T cell receptor delta chain medium-sized (0.01 to 0.1%). Its antigen is not known. Other nucleotide sequences from this sample produce the same CDR3. The sample comes from a study of γδ T cells in repeated Plasmodium falciparum infection. TCRdb re-processed the multiplex PCR reads via CATT. This table has more than 70,000 delta-chain clones, 0.95% to 1% appearing once. This CDR3 contains 15 residues. V was pared by 0 bases and J by 3 bases, with 13 bases between. Germline V lookup: CDR1 GEAIGNYY, CDR2 EKD. Study-wide results and caveats: Vdelta2-negative gammadelta repertoires, largely Vdelta1+, seemingly showed infection-driven waves of new clonal selection.

Gammadelta T cells were flow-sorted from PBMC into Vgamma9/Vdelta2+ and Vdelta2-negative populations for bulk analysis. The TCR originated in a pool of human donors (malaria-infected and uninfected, not separated). The rearrangement joins TRDV2 to TRDJ1; D is ambiguous. Specimen: gamma-delta T cells from blood. CDR3 protein: CACDTRGTTSDKLIF. As DNA, the CDR3 is TGTGCCTGTGACACCCGTGGGACAACGTCCGATAAACTCATCTTT.